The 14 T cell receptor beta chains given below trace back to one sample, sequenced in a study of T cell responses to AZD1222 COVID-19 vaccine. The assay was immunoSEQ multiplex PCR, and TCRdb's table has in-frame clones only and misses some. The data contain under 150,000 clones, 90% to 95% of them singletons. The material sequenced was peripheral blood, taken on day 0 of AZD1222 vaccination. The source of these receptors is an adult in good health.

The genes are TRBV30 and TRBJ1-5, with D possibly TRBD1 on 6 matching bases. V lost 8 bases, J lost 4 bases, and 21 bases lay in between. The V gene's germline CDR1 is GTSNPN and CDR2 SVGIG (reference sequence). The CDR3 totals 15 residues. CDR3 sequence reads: CAGDRGHHRNQPQHF. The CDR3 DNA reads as TGTGCCGGCGATCGGGGACACCATAGGAATCAGCCCCAGCATTTT.

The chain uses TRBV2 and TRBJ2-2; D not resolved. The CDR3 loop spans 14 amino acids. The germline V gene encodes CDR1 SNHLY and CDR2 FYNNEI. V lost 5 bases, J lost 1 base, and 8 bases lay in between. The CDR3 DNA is TGTGCCAGCAGTTGGACGGAGAACACCGGGGAGCTGTTTTTT. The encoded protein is CASSWTENTGELFF. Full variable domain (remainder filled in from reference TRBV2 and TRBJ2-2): EPEVTQTPSHQVTQMGQEVILRCVPISNHLYFYWYRQILGQKVEFLVSFYNNEISEKSEIFDDQFSVERPDGSNFTLKIRSTKLEDSAMYFCASSWTENTGELFFGEGSRLTVL.

CDR3 protein: CASSRDRVGSPLHF. Here the CDR3 DNA reads TGTGCCAGCAGCCGAGACAGGGTAGGATCACCCCTCCACTTT. This chain connects TRBV6-5 to TRBJ1-6, with TRBD1 identical over 7 bases. J gave up 10 bases and V 6 bases, and 9 bases lay outside the gene matches. CDR1 is MNHEY, CDR2 SVGAGI, per germline. The CDR3 consists of 14 residues.

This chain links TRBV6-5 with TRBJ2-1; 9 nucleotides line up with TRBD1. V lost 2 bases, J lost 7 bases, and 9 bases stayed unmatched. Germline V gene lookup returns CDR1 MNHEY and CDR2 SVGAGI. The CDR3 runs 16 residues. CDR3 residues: CASSYAIGQGRNEQFF. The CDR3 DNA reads TGTGCCAGCAGTTACGCCATCGGACAGGGGAGGAATGAGCAGTTCTTC.

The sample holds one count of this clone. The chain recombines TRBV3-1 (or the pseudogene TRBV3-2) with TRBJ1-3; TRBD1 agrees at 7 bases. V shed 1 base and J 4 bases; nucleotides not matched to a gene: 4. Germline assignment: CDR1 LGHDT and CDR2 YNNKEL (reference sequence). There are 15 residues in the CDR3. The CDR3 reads CASSQVRTGGNTIYF. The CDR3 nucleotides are TGTGCCAGCAGCCAAGTCCGGACAGGAGGAAACACCATATATTTT.

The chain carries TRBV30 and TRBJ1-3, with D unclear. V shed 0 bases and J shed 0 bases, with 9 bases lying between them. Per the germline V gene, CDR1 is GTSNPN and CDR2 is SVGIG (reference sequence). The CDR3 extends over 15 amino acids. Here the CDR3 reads CAWSVGGSSGNTIYF. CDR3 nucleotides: TGTGCCTGGAGTGTAGGCGGGAGCTCTGGAAACACCATATATTTT. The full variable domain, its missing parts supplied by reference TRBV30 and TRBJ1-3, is SQTIHQWPATLVQPVGSPLSLECTVEGTSNPNLYWYRQAAGRGLQLLFYSVGIGQISSEVPQNLSASRPQDRQFILSSKKLLLSDSGFYLCAWSVGGSSGNTIYFGEGSWLTVV.

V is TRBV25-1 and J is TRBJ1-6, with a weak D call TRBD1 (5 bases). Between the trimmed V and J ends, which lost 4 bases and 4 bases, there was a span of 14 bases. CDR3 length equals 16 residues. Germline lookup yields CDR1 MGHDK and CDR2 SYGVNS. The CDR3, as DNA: TGTGCCAGCAGTGTACAAGGGACGGAATATAATTCACCCCTCCACTTT. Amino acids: CASSVQGTEYNSPLHF.

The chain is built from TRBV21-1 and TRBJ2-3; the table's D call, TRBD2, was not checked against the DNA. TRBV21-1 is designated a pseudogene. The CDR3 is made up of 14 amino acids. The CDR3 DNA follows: TGTGCCAGCAGCAAAGGAGGTCCCACAGATACGCAGTATTTT. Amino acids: CASSKGGPTDTQYF.

The chain's CDR3 is CASSWDANTGELFF. In DNA, the CDR3 is TGTGCCAGCAGCTGGGACGCAAACACCGGGGAGCTGTTTTTT. The rearrangement joins TRBV5-5 to TRBJ2-2; D is perhaps TRBD1 or TRBD2 (5 bases each). Germline loops: CDR1 SGHKS, CDR2 YYEKEE (reference sequence). V was pared by 3 bases and J by 2 bases, with 8 bases between. There are 14 residues in the CDR3.

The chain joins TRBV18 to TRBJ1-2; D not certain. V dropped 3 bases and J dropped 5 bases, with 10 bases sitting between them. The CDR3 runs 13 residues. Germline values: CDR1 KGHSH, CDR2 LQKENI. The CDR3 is CASSPDPQYGYTF. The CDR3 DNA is TGTGCCAGCTCACCCGACCCACAGTATGGCTACACCTTC.

Written as DNA, the CDR3 is TGTGCCAGCAGCCTCTTGGGTTGGTGGGAAAAAGCTTTCTTT. This translates into CASSLLGWWEKAFF. V and J are TRBV5-8 and TRBJ1-1; D remains unclear. V lost 4 bases and J lost 9, with 19 bases in between. This CDR3 region has 14 residues. The germline gives CDR1 SGHTS, CDR2 YDEGEE. Full variable domain (remainder filled in from reference TRBV5-8 and TRBJ1-1): EAGVTQSPTHLIKTRGQQATLRCSPISGHTSVYWYQQALGLGLQFLLWYDEGEERNRGNFPPRFSGRQFPNYSSELNVNALELEDSALYLCASSLLGWWEKAFFGQGTRLTVV.

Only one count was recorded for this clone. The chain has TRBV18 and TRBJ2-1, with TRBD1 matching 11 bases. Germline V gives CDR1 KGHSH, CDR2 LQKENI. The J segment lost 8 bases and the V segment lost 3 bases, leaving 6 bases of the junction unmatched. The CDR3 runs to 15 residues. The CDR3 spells CASSPRDRGGHEQFF. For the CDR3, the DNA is TGTGCCAGCTCACCCCGGGACAGGGGGGGTCATGAGCAGTTCTTC. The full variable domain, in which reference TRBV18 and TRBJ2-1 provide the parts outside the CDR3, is NAGVMQNPRHLVRRRGQEARLRCSPMKGHSHVYWYRQLPEEGLKFMVYLQKENIIDESGMPKERFSAEFPKEGPSILRIQQVVRGDSAAYFCASSPRDRGGHEQFFGPGTRLTVL.

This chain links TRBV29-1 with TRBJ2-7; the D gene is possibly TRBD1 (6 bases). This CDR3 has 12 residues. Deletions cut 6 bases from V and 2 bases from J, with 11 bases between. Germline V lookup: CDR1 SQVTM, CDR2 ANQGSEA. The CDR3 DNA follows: TGCAGCGTCACGGACAGAACCTACGAGCAGTACTTC. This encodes CSVTDRTYEQYF.

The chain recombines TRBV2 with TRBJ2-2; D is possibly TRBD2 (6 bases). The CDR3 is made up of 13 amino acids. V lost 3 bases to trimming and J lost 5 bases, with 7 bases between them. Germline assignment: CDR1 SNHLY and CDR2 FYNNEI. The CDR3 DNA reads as TGTGCCAGCAGTGAGGGAGGTACCGGGGAGCTGTTTTTT. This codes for CASSEGGTGELFF.